The 10 T cell receptor beta chains below all came from one sample that was sequenced in a study of blood T cell repertoires in COVID-19. The table came from immunoSEQ multiplex PCR; TCRdb's copy has only in-frame clones and leaves some out. In the table there are fewer than 350,000 clones, approximately 89% of which are singletons. Sequenced material: peripheral blood. The receptors here all came from a woman between 50 and 59 years old who had recovered from COVID-19.

The CDR3 region is CASSFQGGDEKLFF. The CDR3 DNA reads as TGTGCCAGCAGCTTTCAGGGAGGGGATGAAAAACTGTTTTTT. The V and J genes are TRBV5-6 and TRBJ1-4; weak D call: TRBD1 (5 bases). The CDR3 has 14 residues. The V end lost 2 bases, the J end lost 6 bases, and 11 bases lay between the germline ends. Germline CDR1 SGHDT, CDR2 YYEEEE.

This clone was counted only a few times. The chain carries TRBV7-2 and TRBJ2-5; 8 bases are a match to TRBD2. V trimming: 3 bases; J trimming: 5 bases; junction bases outside the gene matches: 5. Germline values: CDR1 SGHTA, CDR2 FQGNSA. This CDR3 spans 14 amino acids. The CDR3 nucleotides read TGTGCCAGCAGCTTGGGTAGCGGGATCGAGACCCAGTACTTC. As protein: CASSLGSGIETQYF.

This clone occurred once. The chain couples TRBV6-5 to TRBJ2-1; TRBD2 matches at 7 bases. The CDR3 length is 15 residues. CDR1 MNHEY and CDR2 SVGAGI come from the germline V gene. V was pared by 0 bases and J by 6 bases, with 5 bases of the junction left unmatched. The CDR3 bases are TGTGCCAGCAGTTACTCGAGACTAGCCCCCAATGAGCAGTTCTTC. Translated: CASSYSRLAPNEQFF.

This chain links TRBV6-5 with TRBJ1-1; a possible D gene is TRBD1 (6 bases). This CDR3 comprises 14 residues. With 6 bases removed from V and 3 bases from J, the gap between germline ends came to 14 bases. CDR1 is MNHEY and CDR2 is SVGAGI in the germline V gene. CDR3 loop: CASSTHRADTEAFF. The CDR3 DNA sequence: TGTGCCAGCAGCACCCACAGGGCCGACACTGAAGCTTTCTTT.

This clone has a single count. The chain links TRBV28 to TRBJ1-2; no clear D. The CDR3 has 14 amino acids. Trimming left V 1 base short and J 4 bases short, with 10 bases between. From germline, CDR1 is MDHEN and CDR2 SYDVKM. This CDR3 reads CASSLSRVPYGYTF. The CDR3 region has the DNA TGTGCCAGCAGTTTATCGCGGGTCCCCTATGGCTACACCTTC.

The chain has TRBV4-3 and TRBJ1-1; 7 nucleotides agree with TRBD1. Germline V gene data show CDR1 as LGHNA and CDR2 as YSLEER. The V gene end was trimmed by 0 bases and the J gene end by 1 base; junction bases not matched to a gene: 5. This CDR3 comprises 16 residues. CDR3 DNA: TGCGCCAGCAGCCAAGAGAAGGGGGCGGGGAACACTGAAGCTTTCTTT. Protein product: CASSQEKGAGNTEAFF.

For the CDR3, the DNA is TGTGCCAGCAGCTTAGGAGGGACAGAGCAGTTCTTC. It specifies CASSLGGTEQFF. V gene TRBV7-2 combines with J gene TRBJ2-1; D might be TRBD1 (6 bases). Trimming took 1 base from V and 10 from J, leaving 8 bases between them. The CDR3 spans 12 residues. Germline CDR1 is SGHTA and CDR2 is FQGNSA.

The chain joins TRBV7-2 to TRBJ2-1; 15 nucleotides line up with TRBD2. Per the germline V gene, CDR1 is SGHTA and CDR2 is FQGNSA. This CDR3 has 16 amino acids. With V trimmed by 1 base and J by 7 bases, 2 bases remained unmatched. CDR3 DNA sequence: TGTGCCAGCAGCTTAGTTGGGACTAGCGGGAGGAATGAGCAGTTCTTC. Encoded protein: CASSLVGTSGRNEQFF.

The chain combines TRBV19 with TRBJ2-7; TRBD1 matches at 7 bases. This CDR3 comprises 14 residues. In germline, CDR1 is LNHDA, CDR2 SQIVND (reference sequence). V trimming: 5 bases; J trimming: 4 bases; junction bases outside the gene matches: 8. CDR3 loop: CASSFAGGRYEQYF. The DNA for the CDR3 is TGTGCCAGTAGTTTTGCAGGGGGAAGATACGAGCAGTACTTC.

The chain joins TRBV5-1 to TRBJ2-3, with a tentative D call TRBD1 (5 bases). This CDR3 has 14 residues. CDR1 is SGHRS and CDR2 is YFSETQ in the germline V gene. The V gene lost 6 bases and the J gene lost 6 bases, with 17 bases spanning the gap. DNA of the CDR3: TGCGCCAGCAAGGCCGGGTGGCAGGGTGATACGCAGTATTTT. Translated: CASKAGWQGDTQYF.